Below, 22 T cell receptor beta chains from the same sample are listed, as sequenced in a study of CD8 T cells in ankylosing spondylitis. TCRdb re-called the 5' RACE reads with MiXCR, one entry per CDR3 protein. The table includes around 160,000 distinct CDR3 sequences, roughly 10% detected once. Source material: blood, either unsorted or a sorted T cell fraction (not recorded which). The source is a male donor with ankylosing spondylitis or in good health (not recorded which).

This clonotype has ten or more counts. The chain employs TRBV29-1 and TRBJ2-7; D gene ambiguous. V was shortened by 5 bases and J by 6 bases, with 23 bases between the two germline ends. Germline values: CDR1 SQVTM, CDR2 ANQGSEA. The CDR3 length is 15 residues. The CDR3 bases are TGCAGCGTTCGTGAATTGGGGTCACAAATCGGCGAGCAGTACTTC. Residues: CSVRELGSQIGEQYF.

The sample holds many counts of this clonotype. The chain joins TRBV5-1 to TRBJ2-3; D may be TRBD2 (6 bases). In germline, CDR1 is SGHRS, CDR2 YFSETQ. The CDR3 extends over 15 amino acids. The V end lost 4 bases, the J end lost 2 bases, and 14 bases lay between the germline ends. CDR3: CASSLLRGPTDTQYF. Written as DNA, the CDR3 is TGCGCCAGCAGCCTCTTGCGGGGACCCACAGATACGCAGTATTTT.

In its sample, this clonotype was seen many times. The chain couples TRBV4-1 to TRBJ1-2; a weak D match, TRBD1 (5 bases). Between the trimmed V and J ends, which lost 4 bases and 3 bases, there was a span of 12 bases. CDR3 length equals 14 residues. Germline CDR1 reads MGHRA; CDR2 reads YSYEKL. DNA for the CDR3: TGCGCCAGCAGCCTGGGGGTAGCGGACTATGGCTACACCTTC. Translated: CASSLGVADYGYTF.

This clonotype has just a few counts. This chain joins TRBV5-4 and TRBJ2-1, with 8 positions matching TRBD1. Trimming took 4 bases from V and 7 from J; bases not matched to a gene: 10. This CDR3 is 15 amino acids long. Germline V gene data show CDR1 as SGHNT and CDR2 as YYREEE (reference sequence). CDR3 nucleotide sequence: TGTGCCAGCAGCCCCGACAGGGGACGTTCTAATGAGCAGTTCTTC. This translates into CASSPDRGRSNEQFF.

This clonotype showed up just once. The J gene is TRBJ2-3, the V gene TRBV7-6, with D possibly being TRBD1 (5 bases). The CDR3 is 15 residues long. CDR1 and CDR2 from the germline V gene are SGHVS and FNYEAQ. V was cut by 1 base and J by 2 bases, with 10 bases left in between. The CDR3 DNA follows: TGTGCCAGCAGCTTAGAGGGGTCGAACACAGATACGCAGTATTTT. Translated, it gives CASSLEGSNTDTQYF.

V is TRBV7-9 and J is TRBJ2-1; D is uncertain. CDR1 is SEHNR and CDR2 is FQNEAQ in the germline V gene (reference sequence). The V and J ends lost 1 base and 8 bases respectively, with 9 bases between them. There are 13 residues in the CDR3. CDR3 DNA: TGTGCCAGCAGCTTAGAGTTGCTATATGAGCAGTTCTTC. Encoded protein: CASSLELLYEQFF.

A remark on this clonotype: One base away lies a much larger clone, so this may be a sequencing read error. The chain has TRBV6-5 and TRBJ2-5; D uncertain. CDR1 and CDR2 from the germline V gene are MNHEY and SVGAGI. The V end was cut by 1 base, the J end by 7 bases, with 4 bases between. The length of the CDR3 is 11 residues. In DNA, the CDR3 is TGTGCCAGCAGTTACTTGGGGACCCAGTACTTC. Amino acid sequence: CASSYLGTQYF.

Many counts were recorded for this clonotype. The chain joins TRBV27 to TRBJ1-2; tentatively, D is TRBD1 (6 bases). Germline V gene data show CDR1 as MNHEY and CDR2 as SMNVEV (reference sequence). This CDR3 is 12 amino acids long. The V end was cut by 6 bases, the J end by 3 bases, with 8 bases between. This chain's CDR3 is CASRDSHYGYTF. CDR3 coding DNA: TGTGCCAGCAGGGACAGCCACTATGGCTACACCTTC.

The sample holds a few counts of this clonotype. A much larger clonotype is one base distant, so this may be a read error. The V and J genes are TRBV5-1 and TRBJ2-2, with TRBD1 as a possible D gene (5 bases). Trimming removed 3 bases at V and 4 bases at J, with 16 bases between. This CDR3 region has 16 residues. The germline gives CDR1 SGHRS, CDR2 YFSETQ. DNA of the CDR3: TGCGCCAGCAGCTCCCACAGGCTATTGAGCACCGGGGAGCTGTTTTTT. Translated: CASSSHRLLSTGELFF. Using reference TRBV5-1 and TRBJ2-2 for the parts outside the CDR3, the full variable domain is KAGVTQTPRYLIKTRGQQVTLSCSPISGHRSVSWYQQTPGQGLQFLFEYFSETQRNKGNFPGRFSGRQFSNSRSEMNVSTLELGDSALYLCASSSHRLLSTGELFFGEGSRLTVL.

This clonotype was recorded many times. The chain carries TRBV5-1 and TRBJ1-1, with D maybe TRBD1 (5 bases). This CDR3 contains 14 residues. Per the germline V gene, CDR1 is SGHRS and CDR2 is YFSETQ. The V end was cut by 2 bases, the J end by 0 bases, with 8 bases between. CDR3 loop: CASSFWGMNTEAFF. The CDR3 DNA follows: TGCGCCAGCAGCTTTTGGGGCATGAACACTGAAGCTTTCTTT.

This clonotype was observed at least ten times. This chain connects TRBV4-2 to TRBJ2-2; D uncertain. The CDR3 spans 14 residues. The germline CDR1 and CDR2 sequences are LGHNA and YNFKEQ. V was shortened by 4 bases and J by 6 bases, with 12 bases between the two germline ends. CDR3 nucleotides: TGTGCCAGCAGCCTTTCGACTGGACCCGGGGAGCTGTTTTTT. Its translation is CASSLSTGPGELFF.

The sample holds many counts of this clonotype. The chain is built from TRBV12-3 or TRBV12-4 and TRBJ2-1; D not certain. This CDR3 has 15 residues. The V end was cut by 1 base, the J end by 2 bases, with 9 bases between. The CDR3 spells CASSLGPSPYNEQFF. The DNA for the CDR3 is TGTGCCAGCAGTTTAGGCCCGTCTCCCTACAATGAGCAGTTCTTC.

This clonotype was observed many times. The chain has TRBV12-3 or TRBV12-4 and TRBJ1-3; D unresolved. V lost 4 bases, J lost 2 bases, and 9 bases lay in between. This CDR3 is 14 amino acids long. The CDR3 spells CASSSGVAGNTIYF. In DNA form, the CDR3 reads TGTGCCAGCAGTTCGGGAGTTGCTGGAAACACCATATATTTT.

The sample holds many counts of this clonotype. CDR3 loop: CSVGQGLSGYTF. In DNA, the CDR3 is TGCAGCGTTGGTCAGGGGCTAAGTGGCTACACCTTC. The chain recombines TRBV29-1 with TRBJ1-2; a weak D match, TRBD1 (6 bases). Germline loops: CDR1 SQVTM, CDR2 ANQGSEA. Trimming removed 4 bases from V and 7 bases from J, with 13 bases in between. This CDR3 has 12 residues. Supplemented by reference TRBV29-1 and TRBJ1-2, the full variable domain reads SAVISQKPSRDICQRGTSLTIQCQVDSQVTMMFWYRQQPGQSLTLIATANQGSEATYESGFVIDKFPISRPNLTFSTLTVSNMSPEDSSIYLCSVGQGLSGYTFGSGTRLTVV.

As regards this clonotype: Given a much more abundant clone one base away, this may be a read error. CDR3 nucleotides: TGTGCCAGCAGTACGAATCTGAGGAACACTGAAGCTTTCTTT. It specifies CASSTNLRNTEAFF. The rearrangement uses TRBV6-4 and TRBJ1-1, with D uncertain. Germline loops: CDR1 MRHNA, CDR2 SNTAGT. Deletions cut 5 bases from V and 1 base from J, with 11 bases between. The length of the CDR3 is 14 residues.

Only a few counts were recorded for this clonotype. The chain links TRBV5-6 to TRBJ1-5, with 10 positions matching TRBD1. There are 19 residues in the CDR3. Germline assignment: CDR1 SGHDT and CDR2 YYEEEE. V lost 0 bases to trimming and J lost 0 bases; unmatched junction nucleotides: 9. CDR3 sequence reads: CASSLVYRDRGYSNQPQHF. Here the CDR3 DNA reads TGTGCCAGCAGCTTGGTTTACCGGGACAGGGGATATAGCAATCAGCCCCAGCATTTT.

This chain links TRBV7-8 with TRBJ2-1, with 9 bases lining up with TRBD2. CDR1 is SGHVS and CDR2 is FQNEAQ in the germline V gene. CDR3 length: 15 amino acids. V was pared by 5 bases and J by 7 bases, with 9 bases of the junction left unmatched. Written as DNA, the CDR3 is TGTGCCAGCAGCCGGTTGGCGGGAGGGACAAATGAGCAGTTCTTC. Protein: CASSRLAGGTNEQFF. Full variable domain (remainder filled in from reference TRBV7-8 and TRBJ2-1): GAGVSQSPRYKVAKRGQDVALRCDPISGHVSLFWYQQALGQGPEFLTYFQNEAQLDKSGLPSDRFFAERPEGSVSTLKIQRTQQEDSAVYLCASSRLAGGTNEQFFGPGTRLTVL.

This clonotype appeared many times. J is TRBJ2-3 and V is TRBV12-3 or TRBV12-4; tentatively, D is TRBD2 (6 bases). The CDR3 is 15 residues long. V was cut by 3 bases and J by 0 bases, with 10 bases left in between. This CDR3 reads CASSFEAGSTDTQYF. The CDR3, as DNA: TGTGCCAGCAGTTTTGAGGCGGGAAGCACAGATACGCAGTATTTT.

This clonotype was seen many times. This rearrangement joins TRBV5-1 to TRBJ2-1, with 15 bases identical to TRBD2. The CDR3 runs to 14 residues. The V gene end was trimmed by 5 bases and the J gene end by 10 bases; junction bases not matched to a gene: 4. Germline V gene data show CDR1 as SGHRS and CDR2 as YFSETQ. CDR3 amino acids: CASSSGLAGGEQFF. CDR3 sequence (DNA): TGCGCCAGCAGTTCCGGACTAGCGGGAGGGGAGCAGTTCTTC.

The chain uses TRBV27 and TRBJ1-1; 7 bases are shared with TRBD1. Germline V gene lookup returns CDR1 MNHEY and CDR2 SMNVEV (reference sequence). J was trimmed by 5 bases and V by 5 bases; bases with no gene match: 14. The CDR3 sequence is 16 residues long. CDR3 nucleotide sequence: TGTGCCAGCAGTCGGGCAGGGGGGTTTGCCCTTACTGAAGCTTTCTTT. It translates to CASSRAGGFALTEAFF.

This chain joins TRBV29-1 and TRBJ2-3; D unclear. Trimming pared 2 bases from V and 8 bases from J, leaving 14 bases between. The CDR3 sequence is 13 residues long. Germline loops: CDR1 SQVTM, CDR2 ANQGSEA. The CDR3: CSVERAMIATQYF. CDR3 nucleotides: TGCAGCGTTGAAAGGGCGATGATTGCTACGCAGTATTTT.

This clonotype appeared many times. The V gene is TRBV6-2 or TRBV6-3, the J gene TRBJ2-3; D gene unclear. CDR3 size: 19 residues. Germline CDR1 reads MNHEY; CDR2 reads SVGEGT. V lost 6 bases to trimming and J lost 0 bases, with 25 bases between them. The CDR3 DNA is TGTGCCAGCAGCCGAGACGACAAGGCCCGGCCTTCTAGCACAGATACGCAGTATTTT. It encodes CASSRDDKARPSSTDTQYF.